This TCR beta chain came from a study of T cells in localized non-small cell lung cancer. Worth noting for this clone: Its antigen remains unidentified.

Study conclusions and caveats: Adjacent lung was found to contain a median about 55 of the top 100 tumor clones. Among the tissues sampled, uninvolved adjacent lung had the highest T cell clonality, above tumor. In the blood, greater T cell density corresponded to longer overall survival. The tumor had only one region sequenced, so heterogeneity remains possible.

Some clones are missing from TCRdb's copy, which holds only in-frame ones; the method was immunoSEQ multiplex PCR. The sample lists about 79,000 clones; around nine tenths were seen once. The receptor comes from a woman between 35 and 75 years old with stage I squamous cell lung carcinoma. The material sequenced was peripheral blood, taken before any cancer treatment.

The CDR3 protein is CASRRPLQGSNYGYTF. The CDR3 nucleotides are TGTGCCAGCAGACGCCCCCTTCAGGGGTCCAACTATGGCTACACCTTC. V and J are TRBV6-6 and TRBJ1-2; TRBD1 is a possible D gene (6 bases). The germline V gene encodes CDR1 MNHNY and CDR2 SVGAGI (reference sequence). There are 16 residues in the CDR3. Deletions cut 6 bases from V and 2 bases from J, with 19 bases between.